This T cell receptor (beta chain) was identified in a study of blood T cell repertoires in COVID-19. Study details: PBMCs, B-cell-depleted T cells, or T cells provided the cDNA or gDNA that made up the material.

Between the trimmed V and J ends, which lost 0 bases and 6 bases, there was a span of 17 bases. This CDR3 is 16 amino acids long. Germline CDR1 is MGHRA and CDR2 is YSYEKL. Followed longitudinally, the Seattle patients had been enrolled during active infection. Profiling relied on immunoSEQ multiplex PCR, and the TCRdb table lists in-frame clones only, not all of them. The sample yields over 400,000 clones, roughly 89% seen once. Sequencing input: peripheral blood. This rearrangement joins TRBV4-1 to TRBJ1-1; D ambiguous. This receptor was identified in a woman in her forties or fifties with COVID-19, enrolled during active disease. The CDR3 DNA reads as TGCGCCAGCAGCCAAGATAAGCGGGCTCTTGGCCCTGAAGCTTTCTTT. This sequence encodes CASSQDKRALGPEAFF.